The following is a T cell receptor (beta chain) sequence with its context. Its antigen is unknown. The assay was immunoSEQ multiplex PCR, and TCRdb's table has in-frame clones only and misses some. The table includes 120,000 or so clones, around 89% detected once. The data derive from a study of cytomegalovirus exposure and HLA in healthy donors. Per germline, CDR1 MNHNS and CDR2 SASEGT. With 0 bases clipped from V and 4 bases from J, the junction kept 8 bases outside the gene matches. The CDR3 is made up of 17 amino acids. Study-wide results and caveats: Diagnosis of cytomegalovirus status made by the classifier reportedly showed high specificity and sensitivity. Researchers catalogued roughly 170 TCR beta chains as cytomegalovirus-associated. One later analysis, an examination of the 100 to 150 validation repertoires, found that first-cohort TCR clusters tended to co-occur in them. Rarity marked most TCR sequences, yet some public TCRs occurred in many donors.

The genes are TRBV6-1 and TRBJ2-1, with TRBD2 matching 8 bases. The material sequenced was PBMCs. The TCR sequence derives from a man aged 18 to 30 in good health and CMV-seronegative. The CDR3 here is CASSEALLPSGYNEQFF. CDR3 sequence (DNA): TGTGCCAGCAGTGAAGCGCTTCTACCTAGCGGGTACAATGAGCAGTTCTTC.